This TCR beta chain emerged from a study of shared clonotypes between healthy human individuals. Study-wide context: There were three CD4 naive, three CD4 memory, two CD8 naive and one CD8 memory plates per donor.

The table lists this clone with a few counts. Libraries were prepared by immunoSEQ multiplex PCR; TCRdb keeps only in-frame clonotypes and omits some of them. The repertoire consists of around 700,000 clones, with 55% to 75% occurring once and the leading ten covering under 2%. Germline CDR1 is KGHSH and CDR2 is LQKENI. J lost 6 bases, V lost 2 bases, and 5 bases had no gene match. The CDR3 has 15 residues. The clonotype comes from a woman in her twenties or thirties in good health. V and J are TRBV18 and TRBJ2-1; 9 bases fit TRBD1. The material sequenced was memory CD4+ T cells sorted from blood. Specified subset: CD45RA-negative fraction. In DNA, the CDR3 is TGTGCCAGCTCACCAGGGACAGGGTTATCCAATGAGCAGTTCTTC. As protein: CASSPGTGLSNEQFF.